Below, 20 T cell receptor beta chains from the same sample are listed, as sequenced in a study of identical twins (TCRdb year 2016). The method behind the library was 5' RACE. Reads for this sample came from an Illumina HiSeq 2000. TCRdb's own reprocessing of the public reads used fastp at Q25 and MiXCR and kept productive beta chains. Every entry covers one CDR3 protein and lists the most common genes and DNA from its rows. The sample data list some 590,000 distinct CDR3 sequences, and approximately 9.6% of these were observed just once. The ten top clones hold roughly 3% of the sample. These same records also appear under a second study, on yellow fever vaccine responses in identical twins.

The sequencing input was PBMCs. These receptors were taken from a young woman in good health.

This clonotype occurred a few times. The chain employs TRBV13 and TRBJ2-1, with 8 bases identical to TRBD1. Germline loops: CDR1 PRHDT, CDR2 FYEKMQ (reference sequence). This CDR3 is 18 amino acids long. J lost 8 bases, V lost 1 base, and 16 bases had no gene match. CDR3 nucleotides: TGTGCCAGCAGCTTAGCCGAATCCCCCCGGGACAGGAACGATGAGCAGTTCTTC. Protein product: CASSLAESPRDRNDEQFF.

V is TRBV10-3 and J is TRBJ2-2; 10 nucleotides agree with TRBD2. Germline values: CDR1 ENHRY, CDR2 SYGVKD. The CDR3 is 19 amino acids. V gave up 3 bases and J gave up 4 bases; unmatched junction bases: 14. The CDR3 bases are TGTGCCATCAGTGATCCGGTGGTCGCAGCGGGAGGGACCACCGGGGAGCTGTTTTTT. This codes for CAISDPVVAAGGTTGELFF.

This clonotype was seen many times. V usage is TRBV29-1 and J usage is TRBJ2-3; D remains unclear. CDR3 length: 16 amino acids. V was cut by 4 bases and J by 0 bases, with 17 bases left in between. CDR1 and CDR2 (germline): SQVTM, ANQGSEA. The CDR3 reads CSVAGRVKKSTDTQYF. CDR3 nucleotides: TGCAGCGTTGCCGGAAGGGTGAAGAAGAGCACAGATACGCAGTATTTT.

This clonotype was detected a few times. The chain links TRBV25-1 to TRBJ2-3; D is undetermined. Germline V gene data show CDR1 as MGHDK and CDR2 as SYGVNS. Trimming took off 6 bases at V and 4 bases at J, with 11 bases between the two ends. This CDR3 comprises 13 residues. The DNA for the CDR3 is TGTGCCAGCAGCGACTCAGCGCCAGATACGCAGTATTTT. Translating it yields CASSDSAPDTQYF.

This clonotype was counted only a few times. V is TRBV7-2 and J is TRBJ2-3; 8 bases map to TRBD2. CDR3 length: 16 amino acids. CDR1 and CDR2 from the germline V gene are SGHTA and FQGNSA. V lost 5 bases to trimming and J lost 2 bases; unmatched junction nucleotides: 9. CDR3 sequence (DNA): TGTGCCAGCAGCAATACGGGGGGGGCTCACACAGATACGCAGTATTTT. Translating gives CASSNTGGAHTDTQYF.

The CDR3 is CATSRRQGSGEQYF. CDR3 nucleotide sequence: TGTGCCACCAGCAGACGACAGGGGTCTGGCGAGCAGTACTTC. The rearrangement uses TRBV15 and TRBJ2-7, with 8 bases that match TRBD1. The CDR3 runs 14 residues. After removal of 2 bases from V and 6 bases from J, the junction contained 6 bases not matched to a gene. Germline V gene data show CDR1 as LNHNV and CDR2 as YYDKDF (reference sequence).

This clonotype was observed a few times. This chain joins TRBV9 and TRBJ2-3; D might be TRBD1 (5 bases). V lost 4 bases, J lost 0 bases, and 15 bases lay in between. Germline lookup yields CDR1 SGDLS and CDR2 YYNGEE. The CDR3 is made up of 16 amino acids. The DNA of the CDR3 is TGTGCCAGCAGCCGACGACAGCTACTCAGCACAGATACGCAGTATTTT. Amino acids: CASSRRQLLSTDTQYF. The full variable domain, completed using reference TRBV9 and TRBJ2-3, is DSGVTQTPKHLITATGQRVTLRCSPRSGDLSVYWYQQSLDQGLQFLIQYYNGEERAKGNILERFSAQQFPDLHSELNLSSLELGDSALYFCASSRRQLLSTDTQYFGPGTRLTVL.

This clonotype has a count of ten or more. The CDR3 loop reads CASSFATTIGGAGTYNEQFF. CDR3 in DNA: TGTGCCAGCAGTTTTGCTACTACTATCGGGGGGGCCGGGACCTACAATGAGCAGTTCTTC. This sequence joins TRBV12-3 or TRBV12-4 and TRBJ2-1; 8 nucleotides align to TRBD2. The CDR3 spans 20 residues. The V segment lost 3 bases and the J segment 2 bases; nucleotides outside the gene matches: 18.

The V call is TRBV25-1, the J call TRBJ2-3; tentatively, D is TRBD1 (5 bases). This CDR3 spans 16 amino acids. Between the trimmed V and J ends, which lost 1 base and 5 bases, there was a span of 16 bases. CDR1 is MGHDK, CDR2 SYGVNS, per germline. Here the CDR3 DNA reads TGTGCCAGCAGTGAATTCCGTGGGGCCTTGGGAGATACGCAGTATTTT. Protein: CASSEFRGALGDTQYF. Based on the CDR3 plus reference TRBV25-1 and TRBJ2-3, the full variable domain is EADIYQTPRYLVIGTGKKITLECSQTMGHDKMYWYQQDPGMELHLIHYSYGVNSTEKGDLSSESTVSRIRTEHFPLTLESARPSHTSQYLCASSEFRGALGDTQYFGPGTRLTVL.

This clonotype was recorded many times. The V gene is TRBV29-1, the J gene TRBJ2-1, with 8 bases aligning to TRBD2. The germline V gene has CDR1 SQVTM and CDR2 ANQGSEA. CDR3 length: 16 residues. V trimming: 3 bases; J trimming: 6 bases; junction bases outside the gene matches: 13. CDR3 nucleotides: TGCAGCGTTGAGGTAGGGGTTAGCGGGACGGGCAATGAGCAGTTCTTC. Translating gives CSVEVGVSGTGNEQFF.

The rearrangement joins TRBV15 to TRBJ1-2; D possibly corresponds to TRBD1 (5 bases). The CDR3 spans 15 residues. V was trimmed by 5 bases and J by 4 bases, leaving 17 bases between them. Germline-derived CDR1 and CDR2 are LNHNV and YYDKDF (reference sequence). The CDR3 coding sequence is TGTGCCACCAGCTTGTCTTTGGGGGAAGCCTATGGCTACACCTTC. Translation: CATSLSLGEAYGYTF.

In this sample, this clonotype turned up a few times. The chain links TRBV7-3 to TRBJ2-3; a weak D match, TRBD2 (7 bases). The germline V gene has CDR1 SGHTA and CDR2 FQGTGA. Trimming shortened V by 1 base and J by 6 bases, and 14 bases separated the two germline ends. The CDR3 is made up of 15 amino acids. CDR3 in amino acids: CASSLIRGAKDTQYF. For the CDR3, the DNA is TGTGCCAGCAGCTTAATACGGGGGGCCAAGGATACGCAGTATTTT. The whole variable domain, remainder taken from reference TRBV7-3 and TRBJ2-3, is GAGVSQTPSNKVTEKGKYVELRCDPISGHTALYWYRQSLGQGPEFLIYFQGTGAADDSGLPNDRFFAVRPEGSVSTLKIQRTERGDSAVYLCASSLIRGAKDTQYFGPGTRLTVL.

This clonotype was detected many times. The chain uses TRBV5-1 and TRBJ1-5; maybe TRBD1 (6 bases). V was shortened by 1 base and J by 3 bases, with 11 bases between the two germline ends. In germline, CDR1 is SGHRS, CDR2 YFSETQ. This CDR3 has 15 amino acids. CDR3 residues: CASSLLGANNQPQHF. The DNA of the CDR3 is TGCGCCAGCAGCTTGTTGGGGGCTAACAATCAGCCCCAGCATTTT.

This clonotype occurred many times. The V call is TRBV4-2, the J call TRBJ2-1; weak D call: TRBD1 (5 bases). Germline V lookup: CDR1 LGHNA, CDR2 YNFKEQ. The ends were cut back, 0 bases at V and 4 bases at J, with 19 bases in the middle. The CDR3 covers 18 residues. The CDR3 sequence: CASSQERQGGFLYNEQFF. The CDR3 DNA follows: TGTGCCAGCAGCCAAGAACGGCAGGGTGGTTTTCTTTACAATGAGCAGTTCTTC.

The sample holds a few counts of this clonotype. The rearrangement joins TRBV12-3 or TRBV12-4 to TRBJ2-5; D uncertain. This CDR3 is built from 13 residues. With 4 bases removed from V and 5 bases from J, the gap between germline ends came to 11 bases. The CDR3, as DNA: TGTGCCAGCAGTTATAAGGGAATGGAGACCCAGTACTTC. This sequence encodes CASSYKGMETQYF.

This clonotype was observed many times. The chain joins TRBV20-1 to TRBJ2-5; 8 bases are a match to TRBD2. The CDR3 consists of 15 residues. V gave up 0 bases and J gave up 2 bases; unmatched junction bases: 5. Germline V gives CDR1 DFQATT, CDR2 SNEGSKA (reference sequence). The CDR3 spells CSARDKGTSQETQYF. In DNA form, the CDR3 reads TGCAGTGCTAGAGATAAGGGGACTAGTCAAGAGACCCAGTACTTC.

The genes are TRBV5-1 and TRBJ2-7, with TRBD1 as a possible D gene (6 bases). Trimming took off 6 bases at V and 0 bases at J, with 13 bases between the two ends. CDR3 length: 14 amino acids. CDR1 and CDR2 (germline): SGHRS, YFSETQ. CDR3 nucleotides: TGCGCCAGCAACCTCCAGGGGCCCTCCTACGAGCAGTACTTC. It codes for CASNLQGPSYEQYF.

This clonotype was seen ten or more times. The rearrangement links TRBV28 to TRBJ2-2; D remains ambiguous. The V gene lost 4 bases and the J gene lost 7 bases, with 13 bases spanning the gap. Germline values: CDR1 MDHEN, CDR2 SYDVKM. The CDR3 consists of 14 residues. CDR3 region: CASSSPSGRGELFF. The CDR3, as DNA: TGTGCCAGCAGTTCCCCTTCTGGGCGCGGGGAGCTGTTTTTT.

The chain couples TRBV5-1 to TRBJ2-2; the match to TRBD2 covers 7 bases. Trimming removed 7 bases from V and 2 bases from J; junction bases left unmatched: 8. Germline loops: CDR1 SGHRS, CDR2 YFSETQ. The CDR3 spans 15 residues. The CDR3 sequence: CASQRGSANTGELFF. The CDR3 DNA is TGCGCCAGCCAACGCGGGAGCGCCAACACCGGGGAGCTGTTTTTT.

This clonotype occurred many times. This sequence joins TRBV11-1 and TRBJ2-6; possibly TRBD2 for D (7 bases). CDR1 SGHAT and CDR2 FQDESV come from the germline V gene (reference sequence). The germline V and J ends were trimmed by 2 bases and 3 bases, with 17 bases remaining between them. The CDR3 totals 18 residues. CDR3 protein: CASSLKNREGRGANVLTF. The CDR3 DNA sequence: TGTGCCAGCAGCTTAAAGAACAGGGAGGGTCGTGGGGCCAACGTCCTGACTTTC.